This TCR beta chain was identified in a study of T cells in Graves' hyperthyroidism and ophthalmopathy. The CDR3 is made up of 17 amino acids. Germline CDR1 reads MNHNS; CDR2 reads SASEGT. The trim removed 5 bases at V and 2 bases at J, leaving 12 bases unmatched. Researchers amplified the TCR beta CDR3 regions from RNA transcripts. The HTBI set primed first-round TCR CDR3 RT-PCR. TCRdb recomputed calls from the multiplex PCR reads with MiXCR, one row per CDR3 protein. The sample shows 250,000 to 300,000 distinct CDR3 sequences, around 15% of them seen only once. Each diagnosis was grounded in clinical symptoms, serum thyroxine and TRAb, thyroid ultrasound, and orbital computed tomography.

The source is a middle-aged woman with Graves' hyperthyroidism. The sample consisted of blood. This chain links TRBV6-1 with TRBJ1-5; 7 nucleotides agree with TRBD1. CDR3 region: CASSTRQGLSGNQPQHF. The CDR3, as DNA: TGTGCCAGCAGTACCCGACAGGGTCTATCCGGCAATCAGCCCCAGCATTTT.